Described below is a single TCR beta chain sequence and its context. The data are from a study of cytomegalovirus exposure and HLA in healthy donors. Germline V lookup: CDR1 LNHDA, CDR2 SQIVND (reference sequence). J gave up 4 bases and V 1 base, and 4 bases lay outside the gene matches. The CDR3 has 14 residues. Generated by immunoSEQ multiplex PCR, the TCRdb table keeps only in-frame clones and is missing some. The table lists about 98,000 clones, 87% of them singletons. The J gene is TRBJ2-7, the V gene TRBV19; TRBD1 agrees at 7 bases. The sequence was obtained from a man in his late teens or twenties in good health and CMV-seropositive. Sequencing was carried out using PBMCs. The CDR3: CASSIGGGSYEQYF. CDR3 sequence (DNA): TGTGCCAGTAGTATAGGAGGGGGCTCATACGAGCAGTACTTC.